Listed here are 2 T cell receptor beta chains from one sample, sequenced in a study of T-cell reconstitution after alpha-beta-depleted transplantation in children. Preparation of the TCRbeta library involved a method that used unique molecular identifiers. TCRdb reprocessed the PCR reads via MiXCR and lists one record per CDR3 protein. This table holds 450,000 to 550,000 distinct CDR3 sequences, roughly 10% found once. Sequenced here: PBMCs, mostly from graft donor cells, sampled 180 days after TCRalphabeta/CD19-depleted stem cell transplant. These receptors all stem from a female patient aged 2-10 years who had a stem cell transplant for aplastic anemia, so the T cells may come from the graft donor.

Comments on this clonotype: One end of the junction does not line up with germline, which may come from a read error. The genes are TRBV28 and TRBJ1-4, with D perhaps matching TRBD1 (6 bases). CDR1 and CDR2 (germline): MDHEN, SYDVKM. The CDR3 has 15 residues. CDR3 in DNA: TGTGCCAGCACCCCCTCAGGGGCAACTAATGAAAAACCGTTTTTT. It encodes CASTPSGATNEKPFF. The full variable domain, in which reference TRBV28 and TRBJ1-4 provide the parts outside the CDR3, is DVKVTQSSRYLVKRTGEKVFLECVQDMDHENMFWYRQDPGLGLRLIYFSYDVKMKEKGDIPEGYSVSREKKERFSLILESASTNQTSMYLCASTPSGATNEKPFFGSGTQLSVL.

This clonotype turned up a few times. The CDR3: CASSPSQGLVEEIGSQETQYF. CDR3 sequence (DNA): TGTGCCAGCAGTCCTAGCCAGGGCCTAGTTGAGGAGATTGGGAGTCAAGAGACCCAGTACTTC. The V call is TRBV6-4, the J call TRBJ2-5; D tentatively reads TRBD1 or TRBD2 (5 bases each). Looked up from germline, CDR1 is MRHNA and CDR2 is SNTAGT. The ends were cut back, 5 bases at V and 2 bases at J, with 33 bases in the middle. CDR3 length: 21 amino acids.